Presented here are 19 T cell receptor beta chains from one specimen sequenced in a study of cytomegalovirus exposure and HLA in healthy donors. PCR was performed using 60 Vbeta and 13 Jbeta primers. Generated by immunoSEQ multiplex PCR, the TCRdb table keeps only in-frame clones and is missing some. The table shows about 150,000 clones, with roughly three quarters occurring only once. The specimen was PBMCs. The receptors were gathered from a young man in good health and CMV-seropositive.

The table lists this clone with a count of one. The J gene is TRBJ2-2, the V gene TRBV6-4; 14 bases fit TRBD2. CDR1 and CDR2 (germline): MRHNA, SNTAGT. V was pared by 9 bases and J by 5 bases, with 5 bases of the junction left unmatched. CDR3 length equals 15 residues. CDR3 in amino acids: CASTTSGRGTGELFF. Here the CDR3 DNA reads TGTGCCAGTACGACTAGCGGGAGGGGGACCGGGGAGCTGTTTTTT.

The chain links TRBV11-2 to TRBJ2-3; 7 bases map to TRBD1. After removal of 5 bases from V and 5 bases from J, the junction contained 10 bases not matched to a gene. CDR1 is SGHAT, CDR2 FQNNGV, per germline. The CDR3 extends over 15 amino acids. The CDR3 DNA reads TGTGCCAGCAGCAACAGGGGAATTGAGGAAGATACGCAGTATTTT. Residues: CASSNRGIEEDTQYF.

The rearrangement joins TRBV7-3 to TRBJ1-1; D is ambiguous. Germline assignment: CDR1 SGHTA and CDR2 FQGTGA. The ends were cut back, 1 base at V and 9 bases at J, with 12 bases in the middle. The CDR3 contains 13 residues. CDR3 DNA sequence: TGTGCCAGCAGCTTAAATCTGTCGGGAAAAGCTTTCTTT. Its translation is CASSLNLSGKAFF.

V usage is TRBV7-9 and J usage is TRBJ2-7; possibly TRBD1 for D (6 bases). Germline values: CDR1 SEHNR, CDR2 FQNEAQ (reference sequence). The CDR3 totals 16 residues. The V and J ends lost 5 bases and 7 bases respectively, with 24 bases between them. The CDR3 region has the DNA TGTGCCAGCAGCCAACCGAGGGGGACAACACCGTGGGAGCAGTACTTC. Translated, it gives CASSQPRGTTPWEQYF.

CDR3 sequence reads: CASSFRTGGYEQYF. CDR3 DNA: TGTGCCAGCAGTTTCCGTACAGGGGGCTACGAGCAGTACTTC. The V gene is TRBV28, the J gene TRBJ2-7; 8 positions match TRBD1. The CDR3 is made up of 14 amino acids. Germline values: CDR1 MDHEN, CDR2 SYDVKM. V lost 3 bases to trimming and J lost 3 bases; unmatched junction nucleotides: 4.

This chain links TRBV27 with TRBJ2-7; the match to TRBD1 covers 11 bases. Germline V lookup: CDR1 MNHEY, CDR2 SMNVEV (reference sequence). J was trimmed by 7 bases and V by 6 bases; bases with no gene match: 8. This CDR3 spans 14 amino acids. The CDR3 coding sequence is TGTGCCAGCAGGAGGACAGGGGGCATGGGGGAGCAGTACTTC. Translated: CASRRTGGMGEQYF.

V is TRBV5-6 and J is TRBJ2-2; 8 nucleotides agree with TRBD2. The CDR3 is 17 amino acids. Germline-derived CDR1 and CDR2 are SGHDT and YYEEEE. With 0 bases clipped from V and 7 bases from J, the junction kept 11 bases outside the gene matches. This CDR3 reads CASSLEGGSGALGELFF. In DNA form, the CDR3 reads TGTGCCAGCAGCTTGGAGGGTGGTAGCGGGGCCCTCGGGGAGCTGTTTTTT.

The CDR3 DNA reads TGCGCCAGCAGCCAAGAGGGGAGGGGTCGGGAGGGTTGGCAGTTCTTC. It codes for CASSQEGRGREGWQFF. V is TRBV4-1 and J is TRBJ2-1; TRBD2 aligns across 8 bases. V lost 0 bases to trimming and J lost 12 bases; unmatched junction nucleotides: 13. This CDR3 region has 16 residues. From germline, CDR1 is MGHRA and CDR2 YSYEKL.

The chain joins TRBV7-9 to TRBJ2-7; D is undetermined. V lost 2 bases, J lost 12 bases, and 17 bases lay in between. CDR1 SEHNR and CDR2 FQNEAQ come from the germline V gene (reference sequence). The CDR3 is 13 residues long. The DNA for the CDR3 is TGTGCCAGCAGCTTAAGTTCCCTGGCCCTCCCGTACTTC. Translation: CASSLSSLALPYF.

The chain couples TRBV5-6 to TRBJ2-5; TRBD1 matches at 9 bases. The DNA end favors TRBJ2-7, so the J call may be wrong. The CDR3 consists of 14 residues. Germline V gene lookup returns CDR1 SGHDT and CDR2 YYEEEE. The CDR3 coding sequence is TGTGCCAGCAGCTTTGGACAGGGGCGGTACGAGCAGTACTTC. Translating gives CASSFGQGRYEQYF.

V gene TRBV13 combines with J gene TRBJ2-7; unclear D gene. Germline-derived CDR1 and CDR2 are PRHDT and FYEKMQ (reference sequence). V lost 3 bases, J lost 4 bases, and 13 bases lay in between. The CDR3 runs to 14 residues. The DNA for the CDR3 is TGTGCCAGCAGCTTTGTATCAGGTGGATACGAGCAGTACTTC. As protein: CASSFVSGGYEQYF.

This clone has just a few counts. This chain connects TRBV7-9 to TRBJ2-1; possible D gene TRBD1, 5 bases. Germline V lookup: CDR1 SEHNR, CDR2 FQNEAQ (reference sequence). This CDR3 comprises 14 residues. Trimming removed 5 bases at V and 3 bases at J, with 11 bases between. The chain's CDR3 is CASSRVTDYNEQFF. The CDR3 DNA is TGTGCCAGCAGCCGGGTGACAGACTACAATGAGCAGTTCTTC.

This chain connects TRBV7-9 to TRBJ2-3, with TRBD2 matching over 10 bases. CDR1 is SEHNR and CDR2 is FQNEAQ in the germline V gene (reference sequence). The CDR3 sequence is 15 residues long. Trimming cost V 5 bases and J 3 bases; bases outside gene matches: 5. The CDR3, as DNA: TGTGCCAGCAGCAGCTGGACTAGCGGAACAGATACGCAGTATTTT. This codes for CASSSWTSGTDTQYF.

The chain has TRBV18 and TRBJ1-2, with 7 nucleotides matching TRBD1. V gave up 4 bases and J gave up 3 bases; unmatched junction bases: 14. Germline V gives CDR1 KGHSH, CDR2 LQKENI. CDR3 length: 17 residues. This CDR3 is CASSLSTGLSLDYGYTF. CDR3 in DNA: TGTGCCAGCTCACTATCGACAGGGTTATCTCTTGACTATGGCTACACCTTC.

On this clone: Other DNA sequences in this specimen translate into the identical CDR3. The chain has TRBV7-3 and TRBJ2-1; 7 bases agree with TRBD1. The V gene's germline CDR1 is SGHTA and CDR2 FQGTGA. With V trimmed by 3 bases and J by 7 bases, 0 bases remained unmatched. This CDR3 spans 12 amino acids. The CDR3 DNA reads TGTGCCAGCAGCTTGACAGGGAATGAGCAGTTCTTC. Amino acid sequence: CASSLTGNEQFF. Based on the CDR3 plus reference TRBV7-3 and TRBJ2-1, the full variable domain is GAGVSQTPSNKVTEKGKYVELRCDPISGHTALYWYRQSLGQGPEFLIYFQGTGAADDSGLPNDRFFAVRPEGSVSTLKIQRTERGDSAVYLCASSLTGNEQFFGPGTRLTVL.

This chain joins TRBV7-2 and TRBJ1-3, with D unresolved. The CDR3 totals 13 residues. With 4 bases removed from V and 2 bases from J, the gap between germline ends came to 6 bases. The V gene's germline CDR1 is SGHTA and CDR2 FQGNSA. CDR3 loop: CASSSSPGNTIYF. The CDR3, as DNA: TGTGCCAGCAGCTCCTCCCCTGGAAACACCATATATTTT.

This chain joins TRBV4-2 and TRBJ2-2; D is possibly TRBD1 (7 bases). The CDR3 is 15 residues long. Germline lookup yields CDR1 LGHNA and CDR2 YNFKEQ. V was cut by 1 base and J by 6 bases, with 12 bases left in between. The CDR3 loop is CASSQGTGGAGELFF. The CDR3 DNA reads as TGTGCCAGCAGCCAAGGGACAGGAGGGGCCGGGGAGCTGTTTTTT.

The chain carries TRBV6-6 and TRBJ1-1; D might be TRBD1 (5 bases). The length of the CDR3 is 15 residues. CDR1 and CDR2 (germline): MNHNY, SVGAGI (reference sequence). Trimming pared 3 bases from V and 3 bases from J, leaving 14 bases between. In DNA form, the CDR3 reads TGTGCCAGCAGTTATCCGACTGGGGGGGACACTGAAGCTTTCTTT. Translated, it gives CASSYPTGGDTEAFF.

The genes are TRBV5-8 and TRBJ2-3; 7 bases fit TRBD1. CDR3 length: 15 residues. Germline V gene data show CDR1 as SGHTS and CDR2 as YDEGEE. J lost 4 bases, V lost 4 bases, and 9 bases had no gene match. The CDR3 region has the DNA TGTGCCAGCAGCGGGGGACAGAAACGGGCAGATACGCAGTATTTT. As protein: CASSGGQKRADTQYF.